The rows below give T cell receptor beta chains drawn from one sample of a study of T cell repertoires in cytomegalovirus infection. MiXCR was run by TCRdb on the reads, yielding one entry per CDR3 protein. Here the sample spans some 600,000 distinct CDR3 sequences, 20% to 30% being singletons. What was sequenced was CD8+ T cells from PBMCs. These receptors originate from a human donor in good health (CMV status not recorded). Some clones in this sample may be carry-over from other donors' samples. The CDR3 runs from the conserved cysteine through the conserved F or W. Fields, in order: J gene, D gene, clone size, V gene, CDR3 DNA, CDR3 protein. D genes are given only for firm matches. Some rows mark clone size as missing; the rest say once, few, many or name a class of expanded clone.

TRBJ2-3 TRBD2 - TRBV29-1 TGCAGCGTTGAGGCTAGCGGGGGAACAGATACGCAGTATTTT CSVEASGGTDTQYF
TRBJ2-1 - many TRBV7-6 TGTGCCAGCAGCTTAGTTTTCGGCGGGGACTCCTACAATGAGCAGTTCTTC CASSLVFGGDSYNEQFF
TRBJ1-1 - - TRBV19 TGTGCCAGTACGCCCGGCGGGGGCCAAACTGAAGCTTTCTTT CASTPGGGQTEAFF
TRBJ1-3 - many TRBV6-6 TGTGCCAGCAGTTACGGCAGGGGTGTCTCTGGAAACACCATATATTTT CASSYGRGVSGNTIYF
TRBJ2-2 - many TRBV7-8 TGTGCCAGCACCTCACAGGAGGGGGCCGCCGGGGAGCTGTTTTTT CASTSQEGAAGELFF
TRBJ2-2 - - TRBV7-2 TGTACCAGCAGCGTTCATTGGGCGAACACCGGGGAGCTGTTTTTT CTSSVHWANTGELFF
TRBJ1-1 - few TRBV12-3/TRBV12-4 TGTGCCAGCAGTTCCACCCTACAGGGCTGGAACACTGAAGCTTTCTTT CASSSTLQGWNTEAFF
TRBJ1-2 TRBD1 - TRBV4-3 TGCGCCAGCAGCGGGACAGGCCTTACTTATGGCTACACCTTC CASSGTGLTYGYTF
TRBJ2-1 TRBD1 - TRBV9 TGTGCCAGCAGCGTTACTCGATCGCCTGTGGGGACAGGGAAGGATGAGCAGTTCTTC CASSVTRSPVGTGKDEQFF
TRBJ1-2 - few TRBV10-3 TGTGCCATCAGTGAAGAGAGAACCCCTCACCCCGACTATGGCTACACCTTC CAISEERTPHPDYGYTF
TRBJ1-1 - - TRBV20-1 TGCAGTGCTTTTCCCAGGGGCCAGACTGAAGCTTTCTTT CSAFPRGQTEAFF
TRBJ1-1 - few TRBV7-9 TGTGCCAGCAGCCCCCCGCCAAGGGGGGGGACTGAAGCTTTCTTT CASSPPPRGGTEAFF
TRBJ2-3 - - TRBV28 TGTGCCAGCAGTTTAATTCGTGACACAGATACGCAGTATTTT CASSLIRDTDTQYF
TRBJ1-5 - - TRBV6-6 TGTGCCAGCAGTTACAGGGGTTGGAAGGAGCCCCAGCATTTT CASSYRGWKEPQHF
TRBJ2-2 TRBD1 many TRBV7-9 TGTGCCAGCAGCTTCGACAGGGGGACCGGGGAGCTGTTTTTT CASSFDRGTGELFF
TRBJ2-1 - many TRBV7-2 TGTGCCAGCAGCTTCGGGTTTAGCTCCTACAATGAGCAGTTCTTC CASSFGFSSYNEQFF
TRBJ2-1 TRBD1 many TRBV12-3/TRBV12-4 TGTGCCAGCAGTTTCCAGGGGGCGGCCTACAATGAGCAGTTCTTC CASSFQGAAYNEQFF
TRBJ1-5 - few TRBV6-2/TRBV6-3 TGTGCCAGCAGTCTCCGACAGCGAGATAGCAATCAGCCCCAGCATTTT CASSLRQRDSNQPQHF
TRBJ1-1 - - TRBV7-9 TGTGCCAGCAGCGCGAAAGGGGGAGAAGCTTTCTTT CASSAKGGEAFF
TRBJ2-7 - few TRBV29-1 TGCAGCGTTGAAGTGCCTGGACAAACAATCTCCTACGAGCAGTACTTC CSVEVPGQTISYEQYF
TRBJ2-3 TRBD2 many TRBV7-8 TGTGCCAGCTGGCCGGGACTAGCGGGGAGAATGAGCACAGATACGCAGTATTTT CASWPGLAGRMSTDTQYF
TRBJ2-1 - few TRBV12-5 TGTGCTAGTGGTTTGGATTACGGCGAGCAGTTCTTC CASGLDYGEQFF
TRBJ2-2 TRBD1 few TRBV12-3/TRBV12-4 TGTGCCAGCAGTATGACAGGGGATATCGGGGAGCTGTTTTTT CASSMTGDIGELFF
TRBJ2-1 - many TRBV7-6 TGTGCCAGCAGCTTTAGGCTAGAAAAATCGGTGAACAATGAGCAGTTCTTC CASSFRLEKSVNNEQFF
TRBJ2-1 TRBD1 few TRBV20-1 TGCAGTGCTACACGACAGGGGTACAATGAGCAGTTCTTC CSATRQGYNEQFF
TRBJ2-2 TRBD1 - TRBV6-2/TRBV6-3 TGTGCCAGCAGTTCGATAGACAGGGGGACCGTTCCCGGGGAGCTGTTTTTT CASSSIDRGTVPGELFF
TRBJ2-3 TRBD2 - TRBV6-5 TGTGCCAGCAGTTCGACTAGCTTCCAGAGCACAGATACGCAGTATTTT CASSSTSFQSTDTQYF
TRBJ1-4 - - TRBV7-9 TGTGCCAGCAGCCCCGAGGGAGCCCGAGGGATGGAAAAACTGTTTTTT CASSPEGARGMEKLFF
TRBJ2-5 - few TRBV29-1 TGCAGCGTTGCTGCTTTGGGCCTAGGGAAGGATATCCAGTACTTC CSVAALGLGKDIQYF
TRBJ2-7 TRBD1 - TRBV5-1 TGCGCCAGCAGCCCGACCGGGACAGGGGGCTCCTACGAGCAGTACTTC CASSPTGTGGSYEQYF
TRBJ2-7 - - TRBV29-1 TGCAGCGGTGGTGACTACGAGCAGTACTTC CSGGDYEQYF
TRBJ2-5 - - TRBV4-1 TGCGCCAGCAGCACTCGACGTGCGGAGACCCAGTACTTC CASSTRRAETQYF
TRBJ1-5 - once TRBV7-2 TGTACCAGCAGCTTAGTGGGAAATAGCAATCAGCCCCAGCATTTT CTSSLVGNSNQPQHF
TRBJ2-5 TRBD1 many TRBV29-1 TGCAGCGTTACGCCAACCGGGACAGCGCAAGAGACCCAGTACTTC CSVTPTGTAQETQYF
TRBJ2-7 TRBD2 - TRBV29-1 TGCAGCGTTGAGGGTAGCGGGGGGGTTACCTACGAGCAGTACTTC CSVEGSGGVTYEQYF
TRBJ2-1 - - TRBV19 TGTGCCAGTGCGGGTGCCGAGCAGTTCTTC CASAGAEQFF
TRBJ2-3 - few TRBV28 TGTGCCAGCAGCGCCCGCAAAACCGGGTCTCCCCTCACAGATACGCAGTATTTT CASSARKTGSPLTDTQYF
TRBJ2-1 - many TRBV7-2 TGTGCCCTCCATAGGGACAATGAGCAGTTCTTC CALHRDNEQFF
TRBJ2-3 - few TRBV5-1 TGCGCCAGCAGCGGTGGGACCCTTAGCACAGATACGCAGTATTTT CASSGGTLSTDTQYF
TRBJ1-2 - - TRBV27 TGTGCCAGCAGTCCGGGACCAATGGAGGGCTACACCTTC CASSPGPMEGYTF
TRBJ2-3 - - TRBV6-4 TGTGCCAGCAGTGACTCGAGTCTGGAGGGAGATACGCAGTATTTT CASSDSSLEGDTQYF
TRBJ1-1 - many TRBV7-2 TGTGCCAGCAGCTTGTATGAAACTGAAGCTTTCTTT CASSLYETEAFF
TRBJ2-5 TRBD2 - TRBV4-2 TGTGCCAGCAGCCAAGAGTCTAGCGGGGGGGCCATGGAAGAGACCCAGTACTTC CASSQESSGGAMEETQYF
TRBJ2-1 - - TRBV29-1 TGCAGCGCCTTGCAGGACAGTCACAATGAGCAGTTCTTC CSALQDSHNEQFF
TRBJ2-1 TRBD1 - TRBV5-6 TGTGCCAGCAGGACAGGGAACTATGAGCAGTTCTTC CASRTGNYEQFF
TRBJ2-3 - - TRBV12-5 TGTGCTAGTGGTTTGGGGGGGTCGAGAGATACGCAGTATTTT CASGLGGSRDTQYF
TRBJ2-2 - - TRBV12-3/TRBV12-4 TGTGCCAACAGTTTCGTCCTGAAAAACACCGGGGAGCTGTTTTTT CANSFVLKNTGELFF
TRBJ2-2 - few TRBV14 TGTGCCAGCAGCCGATACAGTGTCGGCGGGGAGCTGTTTTTT CASSRYSVGGELFF